This T cell receptor (beta chain) was sequenced during a study of cytomegalovirus exposure and HLA in healthy donors (dated by TCRdb to between 2016 and 2019). As for the study more broadly: The 666 repertoires of the first cohort and the roughly 110 validation repertoires were produced on the same platform, according to a later analysis. The aim of the study was to test whether cataloging public T cell receptors could identify signatures of past pathogen exposure. A separate validation cohort of more than 100 different subjects was used in addition to the roughly 620-subject first cohort. To predict cytomegalovirus infection status, the study brought together high-throughput TCR immunosequencing, statistical association of individual TCRs with disease status, and machine learning. The investigation overall reported the following: Of the cluster scores, 85% to 95% were above 0 in a later analysis, which found that TCRs clustered in the first cohort also tended to co-occur in the 120 or so validation repertoires. While some public TCRs were present in many individuals, most TCR sequences turned up only very rarely across donors. In vitro tests confirmed that a few of the cytomegalovirus-associated TCR beta chains recognize cytomegalovirus antigens. The classifier was reported to diagnose cytomegalovirus status with high specificity and sensitivity in both the original cohort and the validation cohort. The authors suggested that the approach could potentially be extended to other disease states and immunological phenotypes. A total of 150 or so TCR beta chains were listed by the study as associated with cytomegalovirus. All 110 or so repertoires were used to score co-occurrence in the validation cohort in a later analysis, because that analysis had no HLA typing for the cohort.

Library preparation used the immunoSEQ multiplex PCR assay. Per the authors' processing: A statistical classification framework was built to diagnose cytomegalovirus status from the catalog of TCR beta chain sequences. The source is immuneACCESS, and TCRdb retained only in-frame sequences with V and J called. Part of the clones is not carried over; for the studies checked, unresolved V genes explain less than half of this, and the remainder is unexplained. V, J and clone size were drawn from that table, and D and trimming were deduced from the DNA. The sample contains about 120,000 clones, 80% to 90% of them found a single time. The ten largest clonotypes hold approximately 4.5% of the sample. Of note for this clone: What antigen it recognizes has not been identified. No base quality values were provided; no much bigger clone lies one nucleotide off.

The CDR3 spans 14 residues, from the cysteine through the phenylalanine. The CDR3 DNA has 42 bases and is translated from base 1. V trim: 3 bases; J trim: 5 bases; unmatched bases: 4. CDR1 and CDR2 are read off the germline V gene as SGHTA and FQGNSA. Separate from the roughly 630-subject first cohort, the validation cohort of over 90 subjects was the group to which the donors belonged. The sample consisted of PBMCs. The V and J segments used are TRBV7-2 and TRBJ1-1; TRBD1 lines up with 9 middle nucleotides. The receptor's source is a man aged 18 to 29 in good health and CMV-seropositive. The DNA sequence is as follows: TGTGCCAGCAGCTTGACAGGGGGGAGGACTGAAGCTTTCTTT. It is translated as CASSLTGGRTEAFF.